The 28 T cell receptor beta chains below come from one sample, sequenced in a study of CXCR3-negative and CXCR3-positive naive CD8 T cells. General study points: When CXCR3-positive naive cells were set against CXCR3-negative naive cells, the former had more hydrophobic TRB CDR3s.

Their antigen targets remain unknown. The method, 5' RACE with UMI labels, was used to prepare the TRB cDNA libraries. TCRdb reprocessed the 5' RACE reads and keeps a single row for each CDR3 protein, giving no DNA. The record lists some 140,000 distinct CDR3 sequences, of which the ten most abundant hold approximately 0.5%. The sample taken for sequencing was naive CXCR3+ CD8+ T cells from blood. Subset of the sample: CD45RO-CCR7+CD27+CD95- naive CD8+ T cells expressing CXCR3 (TNR3+). The receptors originated from a human donor in good health. Some clones in this sample may be carry-over from other donors' samples.

V and J are TRBV7-9 and TRBJ1-1. The CDR3 extends over 15 amino acids. Germline CDR1 and CDR2: SEHNR and FQNEAQ (reference sequence). CDR3 in amino acids: CASSFWQADWTEAFF.

CDR3 amino acids: CSASQVASWEGETQYF. The chain has TRBV20-1 and TRBJ2-5; the D gene TCRdb calls, TRBD2, cannot be checked with no DNA. The germline gives CDR1 DFQATT, CDR2 SNEGSKA (reference sequence). The CDR3 extends over 16 amino acids.

This chain connects TRBV12-3 or TRBV12-4 to TRBJ2-3; TCRdb proposes TRBD2, but this gene call is untestable without DNA. CDR3 length: 17 amino acids. CDR3 sequence reads: CASSTLGRGVSTDTQYF.

The chain is built from TRBV25-1 and TRBJ2-3; TCRdb selects TRBD1, and the lack of DNA leaves this call unchecked. Germline assignment: CDR1 MGHDK and CDR2 SYGVNS. The CDR3 covers 16 residues. The CDR3 here is CASSGDRDRGIDTQYF.

The chain has TRBV29-1 and TRBJ1-2; as DNA is missing, the TRBD1 call by TCRdb cannot be tested. This CDR3 region has 11 residues. Looked up from germline, CDR1 is SQVTM and CDR2 is ANQGSEA. CDR3 sequence: CSVGSGDGYTF.

The gene calls are TRBV20-1 and TRBJ2-7; the TCRdb D gene call, TRBD1, has no DNA to confirm it. CDR1 is DFQATT, CDR2 SNEGSKA, per germline (reference sequence). The CDR3 is 13 amino acids. The CDR3: CSARTDSPYEQYF.

This chain uses TRBV19 with TRBJ2-7. The CDR3 extends over 16 amino acids. The germline V gene encodes CDR1 LNHDA and CDR2 SQIVND (reference sequence). The CDR3 here is CASSIEGGIGGHEQYF.

J is TRBJ2-5 and V is TRBV28; TCRdb's assignment of TRBD1 cannot be checked, as there is no DNA. The CDR3 is 12 residues long. Germline loops: CDR1 MDHEN, CDR2 SYDVKM. The CDR3 reads CASSPDRQTQYF.

The chain has TRBV20-1 and TRBJ1-6; TCRdb's D call, TRBD1, is unchecked because there is no DNA. This CDR3 comprises 15 residues. CDR1 is DFQATT, CDR2 SNEGSKA, per germline (reference sequence). CDR3 sequence: CSARSRPGEVSPLHF.

This sequence joins TRBV29-1 and TRBJ2-7. The V gene's germline CDR1 is SQVTM and CDR2 ANQGSEA. CDR3 size: 11 residues. The CDR3 loop reads CSVDQNYEQYF.

V gene TRBV29-1 combines with J gene TRBJ2-7; the D call from TCRdb, TRBD2, cannot be confirmed without DNA. Looked up from germline, CDR1 is SQVTM and CDR2 is ANQGSEA. There are 14 residues in the CDR3. The CDR3 loop reads CSALGLAVSYEQYF.

This chain connects TRBV4-3 to TRBJ2-6. The CDR3 loop spans 17 amino acids. CDR1 and CDR2 from the germline V gene are LGHNA and YSLEER. The CDR3 loop reads CASSPDGSGSGANVLTF.

The chain is built from TRBV5-5 and TRBJ2-3; TCRdb's D call of TRBD1 is untestable without DNA. Germline assignment: CDR1 SGHKS and CDR2 YYEKEE (reference sequence). CDR3 length: 13 amino acids. This CDR3 reads CASSLSKGDTQYF.

The chain has TRBV10-3 and TRBJ1-1. Germline lookup yields CDR1 ENHRY and CDR2 SYGVKD. This CDR3 has 13 residues. The CDR3 reads CATRTAGGTEAFF.

The chain is built from TRBV30 and TRBJ1-1. Germline CDR1 is GTSNPN and CDR2 is SVGIG (reference sequence). The CDR3 covers 12 residues. Here the CDR3 reads CAWIGGSTEAFF.

This rearrangement joins TRBV7-3 to TRBJ2-3; the TRBD1 assignment by TCRdb is unverifiable without DNA. The length of the CDR3 is 15 residues. Germline CDR1 SGHTA, CDR2 FQGTGA. CDR3 in amino acids: CASSLLTGQGDTQYF.

This chain links TRBV2 with TRBJ2-1; absent DNA, TCRdb's TRBD2 call cannot be checked. Germline CDR1 reads SNHLY; CDR2 reads FYNNEI. CDR3 length equals 14 residues. The CDR3: CASLPELASHEQFF.

This chain joins TRBV29-1 and TRBJ2-2; the TCRdb call, TRBD1, lacks DNA for checking. The CDR3 is made up of 13 amino acids. CDR1 is SQVTM and CDR2 is ANQGSEA in the germline V gene. CDR3 protein: CSARTGGAGELFF.

This chain links TRBV28 with TRBJ2-1; the D call from TCRdb, TRBD2, cannot be confirmed without DNA. The germline V gene has CDR1 MDHEN and CDR2 SYDVKM. CDR3 size: 16 residues. The CDR3 is CASSARLAGVEDEQFF. The full variable domain, its missing parts supplied by reference TRBV28 and TRBJ2-1, is DVKVTQSSRYLVKRTGEKVFLECVQDMDHENMFWYRQDPGLGLRLIYFSYDVKMKEKGDIPEGYSVSREKKERFSLILESASTNQTSMYLCASSARLAGVEDEQFFGPGTRLTVL.

V usage is TRBV15 and J usage is TRBJ2-7; TCRdb selects TRBD2, and the lack of DNA leaves this call unchecked. Looked up from germline, CDR1 is LNHNV and CDR2 is YYDKDF (reference sequence). The CDR3 has 16 amino acids. CDR3 in amino acids: CATSRDASGRVYEQYF.

The chain has TRBV4-1 and TRBJ2-1; the D gene TCRdb calls, TRBD1, cannot be checked with no DNA. The CDR3 consists of 15 residues. Germline V gives CDR1 MGHRA, CDR2 YSYEKL. This CDR3 is CASSPGGVTYNEQFF.

V gene TRBV30 combines with J gene TRBJ2-7; the D gene TCRdb calls, TRBD2, cannot be checked with no DNA. Germline loops: CDR1 GTSNPN, CDR2 SVGIG (reference sequence). The CDR3 is 12 amino acids. The CDR3 loop reads CAWSGGIAEQYF.

This chain's CDR3 is CASSQVKDTQYF. This chain connects TRBV4-1 to TRBJ2-3. Per germline, CDR1 MGHRA and CDR2 YSYEKL. The length of the CDR3 is 12 residues.

The chain is built from TRBV7-3 and TRBJ2-1; checking the TCRdb D call of TRBD2 is not possible without DNA. The germline gives CDR1 SGHTA, CDR2 FQGTGA. The CDR3 consists of 16 residues. This CDR3 is CASSPFLAGAYNEQFF.

The chain couples TRBV24-1 to TRBJ1-5. CDR1 is KGHDR, CDR2 SFDVKD, per germline. CDR3 length: 14 amino acids. CDR3 region: CATSDFGENQPQHF.

V gene TRBV2 combines with J gene TRBJ2-2; TCRdb proposes TRBD1, but this gene call is untestable without DNA. This CDR3 has 16 amino acids. Germline CDR1 reads SNHLY; CDR2 reads FYNNEI. The CDR3 is CASTDPGQGVFGELFF.

V usage is TRBV12-3 or TRBV12-4 and J usage is TRBJ2-3; TCRdb indicates TRBD1, and absent DNA this call remains unverified. This CDR3 has 14 amino acids. The CDR3 sequence: CASSQTGGTDTQYF.

The CDR3 here is CASSFGGEENSPLHF. The V call is TRBV7-9, the J call TRBJ1-6; the D gene TCRdb calls, TRBD1, cannot be checked with no DNA. The CDR3 totals 15 residues. In germline, CDR1 is SEHNR, CDR2 FQNEAQ (reference sequence).